This TCR beta chain was profiled in a study of T-cell reconstitution after alpha-beta-depleted transplantation in children. The authors prepared the TCRbeta library with unique molecular identifiers. From the PCR reads, TCRdb called clonotypes with MiXCR, one entry per CDR3 protein. The table includes a few hundred thousand distinct CDR3 sequences, approximately 20% detected once. The CDR3 totals 17 residues. V shed 5 bases, J shed 6 bases, and the junction held 18 bases outside the gene matches. The gene calls are TRBV12-3 or TRBV12-4 and TRBJ2-7, with 8 positions matching TRBD1. The TCR sequence derives from a human donor who donated a stem cell graft to a child with acute lymphoblastic leukemia. Sequencing was performed on PBMCs from the stem cell graft donor, taken from the stem cell graft. CDR3 in DNA: TGTGCCAGCAGTACTCTTCTGACAGGGGATTTCGTGAGCGAGCAGTACTTC. It translates to CASSTLLTGDFVSEQYF.